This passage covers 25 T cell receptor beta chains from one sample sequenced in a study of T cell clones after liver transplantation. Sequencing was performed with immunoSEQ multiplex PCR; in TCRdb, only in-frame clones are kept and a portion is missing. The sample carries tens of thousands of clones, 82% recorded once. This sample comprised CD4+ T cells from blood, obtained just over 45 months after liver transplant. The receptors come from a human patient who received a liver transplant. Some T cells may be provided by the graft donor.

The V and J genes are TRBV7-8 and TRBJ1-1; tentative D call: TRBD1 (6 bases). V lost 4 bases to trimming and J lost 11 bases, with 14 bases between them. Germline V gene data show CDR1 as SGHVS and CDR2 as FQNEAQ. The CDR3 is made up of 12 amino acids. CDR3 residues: CASSSGTQGAFF. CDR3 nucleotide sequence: TGTGCCAGCAGCTCGGGGACACAAGGGGCTTTCTTT.

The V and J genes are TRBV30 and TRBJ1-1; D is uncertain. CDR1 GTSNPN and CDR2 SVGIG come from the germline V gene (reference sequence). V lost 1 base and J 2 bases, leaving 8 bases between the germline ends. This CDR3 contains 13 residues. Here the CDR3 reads CAWSGGANTEAFF. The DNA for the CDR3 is TGTGCCTGGAGTGGAGGTGCCAACACTGAAGCTTTCTTT. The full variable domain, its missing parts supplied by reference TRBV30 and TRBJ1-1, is SQTIHQWPATLVQPVGSPLSLECTVEGTSNPNLYWYRQAAGRGLQLLFYSVGIGQISSEVPQNLSASRPQDRQFILSSKKLLLSDSGFYLCAWSGGANTEAFFGQGTRLTVV.

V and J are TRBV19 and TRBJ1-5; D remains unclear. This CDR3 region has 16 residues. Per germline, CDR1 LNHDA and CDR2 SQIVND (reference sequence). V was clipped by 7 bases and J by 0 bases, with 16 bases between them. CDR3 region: CASNDQGAFSNQPQHF. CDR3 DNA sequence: TGTGCCAGTAATGATCAAGGAGCTTTTAGCAATCAGCCCCAGCATTTT.

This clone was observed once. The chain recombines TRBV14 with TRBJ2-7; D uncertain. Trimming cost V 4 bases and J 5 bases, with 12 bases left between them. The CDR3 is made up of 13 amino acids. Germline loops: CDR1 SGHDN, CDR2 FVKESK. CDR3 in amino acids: CASSRARNDEQYF. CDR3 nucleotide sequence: TGTGCCAGCAGCCGCGCCCGGAACGACGAGCAGTACTTC.

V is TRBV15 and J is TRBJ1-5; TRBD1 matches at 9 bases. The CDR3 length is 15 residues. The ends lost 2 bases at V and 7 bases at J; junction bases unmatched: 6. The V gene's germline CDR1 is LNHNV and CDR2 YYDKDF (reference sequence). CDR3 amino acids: CATSRPGTGNQPQHF. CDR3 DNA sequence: TGTGCCACCAGCAGACCTGGGACAGGGAACCAGCCCCAGCATTTT.

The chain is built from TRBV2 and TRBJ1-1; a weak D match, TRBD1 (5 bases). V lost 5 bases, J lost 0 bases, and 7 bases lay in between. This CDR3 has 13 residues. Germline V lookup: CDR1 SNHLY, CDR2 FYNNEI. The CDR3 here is CASSLGVNTEAFF. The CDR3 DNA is TGTGCCAGCAGTTTAGGGGTGAACACTGAAGCTTTCTTT.

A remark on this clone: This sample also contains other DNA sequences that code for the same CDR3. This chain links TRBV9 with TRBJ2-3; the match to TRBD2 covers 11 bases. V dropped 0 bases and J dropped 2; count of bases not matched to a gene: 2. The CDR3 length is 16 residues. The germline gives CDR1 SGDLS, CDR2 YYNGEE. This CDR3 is CASSVGTSGSTDTQYF. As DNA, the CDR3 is TGTGCCAGCAGCGTAGGGACTAGCGGGTCCACAGATACGCAGTATTTT. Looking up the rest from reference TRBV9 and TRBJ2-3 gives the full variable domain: DSGVTQTPKHLITATGQRVTLRCSPRSGDLSVYWYQQSLDQGLQFLIQYYNGEERAKGNILERFSAQQFPDLHSELNLSSLELGDSALYFCASSVGTSGSTDTQYFGPGTRLTVL.

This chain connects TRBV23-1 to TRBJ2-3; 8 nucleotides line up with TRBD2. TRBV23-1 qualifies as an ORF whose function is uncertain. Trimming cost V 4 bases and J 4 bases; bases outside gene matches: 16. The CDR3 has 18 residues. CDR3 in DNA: TGCGCCAGCAGTCCCCTTTCCTGGACTAGCTTGCCGCCAGATACGCAGTATTTT. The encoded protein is CASSPLSWTSLPPDTQYF.

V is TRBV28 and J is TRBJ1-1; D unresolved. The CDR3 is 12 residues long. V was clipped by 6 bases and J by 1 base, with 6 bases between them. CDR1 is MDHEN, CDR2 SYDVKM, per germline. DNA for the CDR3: TGTGCCAGCAGGTCCAGGAACACTGAAGCTTTCTTT. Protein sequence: CASRSRNTEAFF.

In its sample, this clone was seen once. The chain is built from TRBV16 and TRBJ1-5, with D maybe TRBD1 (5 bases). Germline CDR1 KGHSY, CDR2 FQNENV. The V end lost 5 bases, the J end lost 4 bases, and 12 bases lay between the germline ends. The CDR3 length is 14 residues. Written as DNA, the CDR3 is TGTGCCAGCAGCGGGACGATCATGAATCAGCCCCAGCATTTT. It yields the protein CASSGTIMNQPQHF.

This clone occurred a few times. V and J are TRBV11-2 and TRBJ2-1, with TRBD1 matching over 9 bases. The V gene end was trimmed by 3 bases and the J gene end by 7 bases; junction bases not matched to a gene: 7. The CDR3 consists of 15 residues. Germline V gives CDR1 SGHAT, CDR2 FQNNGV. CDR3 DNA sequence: TGTGCCAGCAGCTTGTACAGGGGGCGCGCAAATGAGCAGTTCTTC. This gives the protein CASSLYRGRANEQFF.

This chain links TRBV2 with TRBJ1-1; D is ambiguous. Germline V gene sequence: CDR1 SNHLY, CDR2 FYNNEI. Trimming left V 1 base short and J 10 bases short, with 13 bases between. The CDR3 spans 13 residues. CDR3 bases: TGTGCCAGCAGTGAAGAAAGGAAGGAGGGAGCTTTCTTT. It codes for CASSEERKEGAFF.

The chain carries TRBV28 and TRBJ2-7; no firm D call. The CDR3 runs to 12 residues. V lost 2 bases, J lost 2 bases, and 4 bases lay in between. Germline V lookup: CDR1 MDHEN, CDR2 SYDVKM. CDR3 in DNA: TGTGCCAGCAGTTTACCCGCCTACGAGCAGTACTTC. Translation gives CASSLPAYEQYF. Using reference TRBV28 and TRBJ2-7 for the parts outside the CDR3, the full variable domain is DVKVTQSSRYLVKRTGEKVFLECVQDMDHENMFWYRQDPGLGLRLIYFSYDVKMKEKGDIPEGYSVSREKKERFSLILESASTNQTSMYLCASSLPAYEQYFGPGTRLTVT.

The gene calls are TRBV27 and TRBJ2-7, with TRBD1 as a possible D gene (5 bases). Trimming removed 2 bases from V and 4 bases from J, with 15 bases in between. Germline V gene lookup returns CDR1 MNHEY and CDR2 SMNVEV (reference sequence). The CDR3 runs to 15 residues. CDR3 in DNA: TGTGCCAGCAGTTTAGAACAGGCTTTTAGGTACGAGCAGTACTTC. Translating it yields CASSLEQAFRYEQYF.

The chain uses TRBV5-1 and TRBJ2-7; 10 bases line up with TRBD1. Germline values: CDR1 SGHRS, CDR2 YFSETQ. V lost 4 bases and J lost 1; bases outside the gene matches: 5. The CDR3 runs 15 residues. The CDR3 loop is CASSLGGQGSYEQYF. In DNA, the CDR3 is TGCGCCAGCAGCCTAGGGGGACAGGGGTCCTACGAGCAGTACTTC.

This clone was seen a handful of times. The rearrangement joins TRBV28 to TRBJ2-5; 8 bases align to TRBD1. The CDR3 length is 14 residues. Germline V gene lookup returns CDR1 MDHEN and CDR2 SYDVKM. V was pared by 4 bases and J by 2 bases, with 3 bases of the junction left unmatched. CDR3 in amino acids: CASSYRDRQETQYF. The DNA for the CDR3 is TGTGCCAGCAGTTACCGGGACAGGCAAGAGACCCAGTACTTC.

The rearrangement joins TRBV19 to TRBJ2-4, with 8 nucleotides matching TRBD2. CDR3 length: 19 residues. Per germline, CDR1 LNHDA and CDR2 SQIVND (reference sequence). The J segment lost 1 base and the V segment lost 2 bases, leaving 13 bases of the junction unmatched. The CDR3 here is CASSINSGGGREAKNIQYF. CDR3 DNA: TGTGCCAGTAGTATAAATTCAGGCGGGGGGAGGGAGGCCAAAAACATTCAGTACTTC.

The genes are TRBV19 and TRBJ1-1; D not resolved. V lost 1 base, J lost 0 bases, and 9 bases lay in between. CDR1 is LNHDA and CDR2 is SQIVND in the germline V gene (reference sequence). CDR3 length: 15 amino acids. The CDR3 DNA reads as TGTGCCAGTAGTATAGGCCCAGGATTGAACACTGAAGCTTTCTTT. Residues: CASSIGPGLNTEAFF.

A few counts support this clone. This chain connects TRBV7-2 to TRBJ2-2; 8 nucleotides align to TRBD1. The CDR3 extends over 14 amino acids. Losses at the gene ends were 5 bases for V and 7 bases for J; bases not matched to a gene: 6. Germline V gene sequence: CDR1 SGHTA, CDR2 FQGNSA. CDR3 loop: CASSPQGAGGELFF. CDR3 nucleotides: TGTGCCAGCAGCCCGCAGGGGGCGGGCGGGGAGCTGTTTTTT.

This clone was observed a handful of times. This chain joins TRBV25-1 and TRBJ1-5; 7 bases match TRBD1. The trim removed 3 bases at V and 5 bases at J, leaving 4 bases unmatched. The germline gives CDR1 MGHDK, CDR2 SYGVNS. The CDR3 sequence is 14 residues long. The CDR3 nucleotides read TGTGCCAGCAGTGACCGACAGGGCCATCAGCCCCAGCATTTT. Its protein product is CASSDRQGHQPQHF. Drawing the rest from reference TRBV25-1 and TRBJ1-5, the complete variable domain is EADIYQTPRYLVIGTGKKITLECSQTMGHDKMYWYQQDPGMELHLIHYSYGVNSTEKGDLSSESTVSRIRTEHFPLTLESARPSHTSQYLCASSDRQGHQPQHFGDGTRLSIL.

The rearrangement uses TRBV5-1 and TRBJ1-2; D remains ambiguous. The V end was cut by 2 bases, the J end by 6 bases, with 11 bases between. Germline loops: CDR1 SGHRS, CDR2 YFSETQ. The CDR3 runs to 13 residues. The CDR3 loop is CASSFTLKDGYTF. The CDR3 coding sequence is TGCGCCAGCAGCTTTACCCTTAAGGATGGCTACACCTTC.

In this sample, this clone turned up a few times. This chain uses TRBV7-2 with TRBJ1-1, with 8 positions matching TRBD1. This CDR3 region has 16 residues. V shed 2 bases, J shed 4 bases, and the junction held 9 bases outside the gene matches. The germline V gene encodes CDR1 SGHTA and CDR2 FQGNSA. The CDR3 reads CASSLTGTGWGTEAFF. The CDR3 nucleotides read TGTGCCAGCAGCTTAACTGGGACAGGCTGGGGCACTGAAGCTTTCTTT.

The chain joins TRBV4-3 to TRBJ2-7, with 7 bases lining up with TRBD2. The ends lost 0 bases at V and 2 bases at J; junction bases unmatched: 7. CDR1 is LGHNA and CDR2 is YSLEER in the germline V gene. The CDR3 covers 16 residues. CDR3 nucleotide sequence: TGCGCCAGCAGCCAAGATTCGGGGGGTAGAACCTACGAGCAGTACTTC. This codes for CASSQDSGGRTYEQYF.

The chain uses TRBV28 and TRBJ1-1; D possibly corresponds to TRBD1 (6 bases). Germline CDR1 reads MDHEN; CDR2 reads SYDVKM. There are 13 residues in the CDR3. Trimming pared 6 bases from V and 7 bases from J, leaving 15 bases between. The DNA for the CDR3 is TGTGCCAGCAGCCTTCCAGGGACACTTGAAGCTTTCTTT. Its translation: CASSLPGTLEAFF.

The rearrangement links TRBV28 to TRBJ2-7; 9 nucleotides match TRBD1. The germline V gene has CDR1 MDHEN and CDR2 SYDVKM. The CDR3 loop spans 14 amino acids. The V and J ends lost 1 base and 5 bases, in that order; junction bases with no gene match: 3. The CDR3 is CASSLSQGANEQYF. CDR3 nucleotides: TGTGCCAGCAGTTTATCACAGGGGGCCAACGAGCAGTACTTC.